This paragraph reports one T cell receptor beta chain. Its antigen is still unknown. This entry comes from a study of T cells in localized non-small cell lung cancer. General study results and limits: Longer overall survival was associated with a higher density of T cells in the blood.

Measured with immunoSEQ multiplex PCR; TCRdb has only the in-frame clones, and not every one. The table includes about 43,000 clones, 90% to 95% detected once. CDR1 is SGHKS and CDR2 is YYEKEE in the germline V gene (reference sequence). V was pared by 0 bases and J by 3 bases, with 3 bases of the junction left unmatched. The CDR3 is 15 residues long. The receptor comes from a woman between 40 and 69 years old with stage II lung adenocarcinoma. The chain combines TRBV5-5 with TRBJ2-7, with 10 bases fitting TRBD1. The sample here was PBMCs, taken before any cancer treatment. The CDR3 sequence is CASSLVRTGGYEQYF. As DNA, the CDR3 is TGTGCCAGCAGCTTGGTTAGGACAGGGGGCTACGAGCAGTACTTC.